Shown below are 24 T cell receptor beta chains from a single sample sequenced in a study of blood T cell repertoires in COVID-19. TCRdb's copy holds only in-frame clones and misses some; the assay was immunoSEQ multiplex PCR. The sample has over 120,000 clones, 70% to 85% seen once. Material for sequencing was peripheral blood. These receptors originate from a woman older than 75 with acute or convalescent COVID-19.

CDR3 sequence reads: CASSLVGVIDGYTF. The CDR3 nucleotides read TGTGCCAGCAGCTTAGTAGGGGTCATAGATGGCTACACCTTC. This rearrangement joins TRBV7-2 to TRBJ1-2, with D possibly matching TRBD1 (5 bases). The germline V and J ends were trimmed by 1 base and 6 bases, with 12 bases remaining between them. From germline, CDR1 is SGHTA and CDR2 FQGNSA. The CDR3 has 14 amino acids.

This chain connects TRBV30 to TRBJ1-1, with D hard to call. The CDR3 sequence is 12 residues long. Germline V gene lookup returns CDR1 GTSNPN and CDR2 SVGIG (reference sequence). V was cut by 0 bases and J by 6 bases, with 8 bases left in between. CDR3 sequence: CAWSVWESEAFF. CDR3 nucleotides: TGTGCCTGGAGTGTTTGGGAGTCTGAAGCTTTCTTT.

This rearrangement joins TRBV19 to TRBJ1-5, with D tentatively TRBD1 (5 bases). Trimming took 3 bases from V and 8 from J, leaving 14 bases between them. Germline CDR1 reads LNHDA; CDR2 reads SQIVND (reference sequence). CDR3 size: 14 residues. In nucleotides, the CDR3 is TGTGCCAGTAGTATTGGGCAGCAAGGGGAGCCCCAGCATTTT. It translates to CASSIGQQGEPQHF.

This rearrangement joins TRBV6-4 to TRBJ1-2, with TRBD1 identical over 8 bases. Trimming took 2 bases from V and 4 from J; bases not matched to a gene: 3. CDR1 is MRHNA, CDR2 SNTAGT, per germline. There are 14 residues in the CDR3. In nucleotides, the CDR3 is TGTGCCAGCAGTGACGGGACAGGACTCTATGGCTACACCTTC. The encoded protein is CASSDGTGLYGYTF.

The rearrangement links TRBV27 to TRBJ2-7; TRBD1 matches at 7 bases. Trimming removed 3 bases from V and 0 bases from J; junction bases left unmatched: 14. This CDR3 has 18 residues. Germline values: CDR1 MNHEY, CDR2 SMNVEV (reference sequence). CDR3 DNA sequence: TGTGCCAGCAGTTTCTGGCCCCCGGGACAGAGCAGCTCCTACGAGCAGTACTTC. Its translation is CASSFWPPGQSSSYEQYF.

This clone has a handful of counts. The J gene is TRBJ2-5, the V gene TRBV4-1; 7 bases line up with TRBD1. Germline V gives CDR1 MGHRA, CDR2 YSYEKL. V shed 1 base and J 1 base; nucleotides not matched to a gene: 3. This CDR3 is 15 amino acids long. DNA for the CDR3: TGCGCCAGCAGCCAAGCCGGGACAGTCCAAGAGACCCAGTACTTC. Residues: CASSQAGTVQETQYF.

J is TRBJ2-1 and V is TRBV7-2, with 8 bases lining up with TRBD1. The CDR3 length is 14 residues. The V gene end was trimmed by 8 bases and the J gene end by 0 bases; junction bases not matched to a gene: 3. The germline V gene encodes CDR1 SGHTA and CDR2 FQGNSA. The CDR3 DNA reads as TGTGCCAGCGGGGACAGGAGCTCCTACAATGAGCAGTTCTTC. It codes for CASGDRSSYNEQFF.

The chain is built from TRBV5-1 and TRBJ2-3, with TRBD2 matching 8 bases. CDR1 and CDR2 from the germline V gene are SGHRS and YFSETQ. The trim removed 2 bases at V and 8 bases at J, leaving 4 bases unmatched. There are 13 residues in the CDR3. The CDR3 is CASSFGTRPTQYF. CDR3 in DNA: TGCGCCAGCAGCTTTGGGACTAGACCTACGCAGTATTTT.

CDR3 residues: CASSLSRARGNYGYTF. The CDR3 DNA follows: TGTGCCAGCAGCTTAAGTAGGGCCAGGGGTAACTATGGCTACACCTTC. The rearrangement uses TRBV7-2 and TRBJ1-2; D possibly corresponds to TRBD1 (6 bases). Germline CDR1 and CDR2: SGHTA and FQGNSA. Trimming pared 2 bases from V and 1 base from J, leaving 14 bases between. CDR3 length equals 16 residues.

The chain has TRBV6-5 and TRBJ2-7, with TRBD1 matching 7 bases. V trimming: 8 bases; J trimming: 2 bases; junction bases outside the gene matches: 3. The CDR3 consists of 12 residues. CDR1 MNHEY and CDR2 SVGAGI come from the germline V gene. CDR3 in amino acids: CASRQGTYEQYF. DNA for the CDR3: TGTGCCAGCCGACAGGGAACCTACGAGCAGTACTTC.

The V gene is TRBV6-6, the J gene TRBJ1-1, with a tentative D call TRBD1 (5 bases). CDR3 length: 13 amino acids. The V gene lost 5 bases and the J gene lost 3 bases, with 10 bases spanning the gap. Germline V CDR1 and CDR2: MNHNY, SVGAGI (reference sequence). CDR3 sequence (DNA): TGTGCCAGCAGTCCTCAGGGTTACACTGAAGCTTTCTTT. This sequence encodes CASSPQGYTEAFF.

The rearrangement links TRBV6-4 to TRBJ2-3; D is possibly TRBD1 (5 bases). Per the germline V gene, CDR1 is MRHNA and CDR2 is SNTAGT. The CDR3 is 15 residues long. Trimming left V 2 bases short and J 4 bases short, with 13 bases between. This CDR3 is CASSDEKGPADTQYF. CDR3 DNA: TGTGCCAGCAGTGACGAGAAGGGGCCAGCAGATACGCAGTATTTT.

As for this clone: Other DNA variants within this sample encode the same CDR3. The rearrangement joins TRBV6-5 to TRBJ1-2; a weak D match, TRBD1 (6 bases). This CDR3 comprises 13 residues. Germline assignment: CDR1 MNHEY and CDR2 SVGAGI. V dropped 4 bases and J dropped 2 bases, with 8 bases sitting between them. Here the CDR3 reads CASSSQGNYGYTF. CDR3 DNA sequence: TGTGCCAGCAGTTCCCAGGGGAACTATGGCTACACCTTC.

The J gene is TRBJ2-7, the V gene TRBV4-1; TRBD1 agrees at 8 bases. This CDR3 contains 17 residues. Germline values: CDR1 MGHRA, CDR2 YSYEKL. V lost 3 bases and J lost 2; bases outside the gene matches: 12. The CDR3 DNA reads TGCGCCAGCAGCCACCCGAAGGGACAGGCGGTGACCTACGAGCAGTACTTC. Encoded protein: CASSHPKGQAVTYEQYF.

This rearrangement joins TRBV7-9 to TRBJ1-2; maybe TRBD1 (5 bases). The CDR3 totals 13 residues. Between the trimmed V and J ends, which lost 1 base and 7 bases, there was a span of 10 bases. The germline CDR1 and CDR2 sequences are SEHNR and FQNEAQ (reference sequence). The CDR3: CASSLVSTVGYTF. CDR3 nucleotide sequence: TGTGCCAGCAGCTTAGTTTCGACAGTTGGCTACACCTTC.

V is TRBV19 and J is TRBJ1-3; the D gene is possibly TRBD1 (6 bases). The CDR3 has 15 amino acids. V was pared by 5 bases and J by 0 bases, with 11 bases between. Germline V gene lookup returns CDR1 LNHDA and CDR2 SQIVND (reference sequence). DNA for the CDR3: TGTGCCAGTAGTCCCCAACAGGGCTCTGGAAACACCATATATTTT. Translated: CASSPQQGSGNTIYF.

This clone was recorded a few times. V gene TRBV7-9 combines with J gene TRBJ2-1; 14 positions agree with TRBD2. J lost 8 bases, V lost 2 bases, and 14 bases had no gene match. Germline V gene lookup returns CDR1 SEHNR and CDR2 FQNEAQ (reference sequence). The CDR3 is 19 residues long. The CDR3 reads CASSLLLGTSGGKGDEQFF. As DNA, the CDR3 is TGTGCCAGCAGCTTACTACTCGGGACTAGCGGGGGTAAGGGCGATGAGCAGTTCTTC. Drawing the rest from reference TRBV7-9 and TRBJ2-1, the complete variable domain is DTGVSQNPRHKITKRGQNVTFRCDPISEHNRLYWYRQTLGQGPEFLTYFQNEAQLEKSRLLSDRFSAERPKGSFSTLEIQRTEQGDSAMYLCASSLLLGTSGGKGDEQFFGPGTRLTVL.

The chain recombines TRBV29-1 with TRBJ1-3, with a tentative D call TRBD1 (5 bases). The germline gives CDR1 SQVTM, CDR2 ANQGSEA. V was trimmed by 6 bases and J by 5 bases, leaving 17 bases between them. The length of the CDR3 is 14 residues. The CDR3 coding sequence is TGCAGCGTGACCCTCAGGGAAGAGAGAAACACCATATATTTT. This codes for CSVTLREERNTIYF. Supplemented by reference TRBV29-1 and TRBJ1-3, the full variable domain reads SAVISQKPSRDICQRGTSLTIQCQVDSQVTMMFWYRQQPGQSLTLIATANQGSEATYESGFVIDKFPISRPNLTFSTLTVSNMSPEDSSIYLCSVTLREERNTIYFGEGSWLTVV.

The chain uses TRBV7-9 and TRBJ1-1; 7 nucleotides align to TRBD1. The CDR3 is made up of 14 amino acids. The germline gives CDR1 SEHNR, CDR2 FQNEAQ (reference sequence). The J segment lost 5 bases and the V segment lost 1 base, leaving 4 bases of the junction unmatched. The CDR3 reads CASSLGGGETEAFF. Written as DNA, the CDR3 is TGTGCCAGCAGCTTAGGAGGGGGCGAAACTGAAGCTTTCTTT.

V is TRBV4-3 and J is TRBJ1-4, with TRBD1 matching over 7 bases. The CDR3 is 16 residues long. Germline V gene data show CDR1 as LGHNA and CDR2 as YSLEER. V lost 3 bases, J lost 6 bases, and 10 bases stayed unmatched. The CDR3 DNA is TGCGCCAGCAGCCAGATAGCCGACAGGGAGGATGAAAAACTGTTTTTT. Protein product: CASSQIADREDEKLFF.

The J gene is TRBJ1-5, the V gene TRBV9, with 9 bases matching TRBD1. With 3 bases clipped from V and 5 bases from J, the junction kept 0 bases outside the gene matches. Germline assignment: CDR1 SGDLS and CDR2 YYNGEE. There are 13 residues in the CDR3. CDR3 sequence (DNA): TGTGCCAGCAGCGGACAGGGGGATCAGCCCCAGCATTTT. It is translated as CASSGQGDQPQHF.

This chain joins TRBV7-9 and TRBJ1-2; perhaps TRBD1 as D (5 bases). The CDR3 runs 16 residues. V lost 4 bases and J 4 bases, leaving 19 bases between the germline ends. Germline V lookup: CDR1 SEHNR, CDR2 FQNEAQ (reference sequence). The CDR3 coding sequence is TGTGCCAGCAGCTCCCCGGGACTTCCCGCGGGCTATGGCTACACCTTC. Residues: CASSSPGLPAGYGYTF.

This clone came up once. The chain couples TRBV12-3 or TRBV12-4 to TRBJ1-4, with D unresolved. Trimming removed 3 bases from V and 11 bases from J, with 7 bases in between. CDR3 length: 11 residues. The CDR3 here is CASSFGTKLFF. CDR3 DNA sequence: TGTGCCAGCAGTTTTGGCACGAAACTGTTTTTT.

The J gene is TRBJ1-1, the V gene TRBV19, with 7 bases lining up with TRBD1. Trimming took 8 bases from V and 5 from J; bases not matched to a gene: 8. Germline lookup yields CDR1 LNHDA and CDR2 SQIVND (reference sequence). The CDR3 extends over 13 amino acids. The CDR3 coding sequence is TGTGCCAGTGGTGGCAGGGGGAATACTGAAGCTTTCTTT. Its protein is CASGGRGNTEAFF.